This T cell receptor (beta chain) was identified during a study of beta chain features in type 1 diabetes. The investigators reverse transcribed all of the isolated RNA, so they sequenced expressed TCRB transcripts. Method: immunoSEQ multiplex PCR; TCRdb's copy keeps in-frame clones and lacks some. This sample has fewer than 350,000 clones, with around a fifth found just once. Details on this clone: Its specificity is unknown.

The V and J ends lost 4 bases and 9 bases, in that order; junction bases with no gene match: 10. Germline V lookup: CDR1 SGDLS, CDR2 YYNGEE. There are 15 residues in the CDR3. Whole-study findings and limits: A potential PCR bias toward shorter templates would be equal in patient and control samples.

The sequenced sample was naive CD4+ T cells from blood. V gene TRBV9 combines with J gene TRBJ1-6; 7 bases line up with TRBD1. This receptor was taken from a woman between 18 and 29 years old in good health. The CDR3 DNA sequence: TGTGCCAGCAGCCCCGGCGACAGGGTTAGTTCACCCCTCCACTTT. Translation: CASSPGDRVSSPLHF. The entire variable domain, with the rest obtained from reference TRBV9 and TRBJ1-6, is as follows: DSGVTQTPKHLITATGQRVTLRCSPRSGDLSVYWYQQSLDQGLQFLIQYYNGEERAKGNILERFSAQQFPDLHSELNLSSLELGDSALYFCASSPGDRVSSPLHFGNGTRLTVT.